Below, 17 T cell receptor beta chains from the same sample are listed, as sequenced in a study of graft-versus-host responses after intestinal transplantation. Only in-frame clones appear in the TCRdb table, and some are missing; sequencing was by immunoSEQ multiplex PCR. This table has 88,000 or so clones, roughly 88% appearing once. These receptors have no known antigen. This material consisted of unstimulated CD4+ T cells sorted from spleen or lymph node cells, taken before intestinal transplant. The source is a human donor who received an intestinal transplant.

The V call is TRBV5-6, the J call TRBJ1-5; TRBD1 might be the D (5 bases). CDR1 is SGHDT and CDR2 is YYEEEE in the germline V gene. V was cut by 1 base and J by 4 bases, with 6 bases left in between. The CDR3 totals 13 residues. In DNA, the CDR3 is TGTGCCAGCAGCTTGTCAGGGAATCAGCCCCAGCATTTT. This encodes CASSLSGNQPQHF.

The chain couples TRBV27 to TRBJ1-2; TRBD1 might be the D (5 bases). The CDR3 is 13 residues long. The V gene's germline CDR1 is MNHEY and CDR2 SMNVEV (reference sequence). V dropped 6 bases and J dropped 9 bases, with 17 bases sitting between them. The CDR3 region is CASREGLSTRYTF. DNA of the CDR3: TGTGCCAGCAGAGAGGGACTGAGTACCCGCTACACCTTC.

The chain employs TRBV27 and TRBJ1-6, with 7 bases fitting TRBD1. The CDR3 is 15 amino acids. After removal of 2 bases from V and 10 bases from J, the junction contained 8 bases not matched to a gene. Looked up from germline, CDR1 is MNHEY and CDR2 is SMNVEV (reference sequence). CDR3 region: CASSLATGLGSPLHF. Written as DNA, the CDR3 is TGTGCCAGCAGTTTAGCGACAGGGCTAGGATCACCCCTCCACTTT.

The chain links TRBV6-6 to TRBJ1-2, with 7 positions matching TRBD1. In germline, CDR1 is MNHNY, CDR2 SVGAGI (reference sequence). The CDR3 is 14 residues long. With V trimmed by 6 bases and J by 6 bases, 10 bases remained unmatched. CDR3: CASSRPQGIHGYTF. The CDR3 nucleotides are TGTGCCAGCAGCCGCCCACAGGGGATTCATGGCTACACCTTC.

The chain recombines TRBV5-6 with TRBJ2-6, with D maybe TRBD1 (6 bases). This CDR3 is built from 17 residues. Germline V gene sequence: CDR1 SGHDT, CDR2 YYEEEE. The ends were cut back, 3 bases at V and 0 bases at J, with 13 bases in the middle. The CDR3 is CASSSTGPYSGANVLTF. The CDR3 nucleotides read TGTGCCAGCAGCTCGACAGGCCCTTACTCTGGGGCCAACGTCCTGACTTTC.

This chain uses TRBV11-3 with TRBJ2-3; possibly TRBD1 for D (5 bases). Trimming removed 3 bases from V and 5 bases from J, with 18 bases in between. Germline V gives CDR1 SGHNT, CDR2 YENEEA. The CDR3 has 16 amino acids. The CDR3: CASSLGPMNFLDTQYF. Here the CDR3 DNA reads TGTGCCAGCAGCTTGGGGCCAATGAACTTTCTAGATACGCAGTATTTT.

This sequence joins TRBV7-2 and TRBJ2-4; 8 bases line up with TRBD2. V trimming: 8 bases; J trimming: 5 bases; junction bases outside the gene matches: 8. CDR3 length: 14 residues. Germline V gene lookup returns CDR1 SGHTA and CDR2 FQGNSA. CDR3 region: CASREGGTQNIQYF. The CDR3 coding sequence is TGTGCCAGCCGGGAGGGAGGGACGCAAAACATTCAGTACTTC.

The chain employs TRBV28 and TRBJ1-2, with D possibly matching TRBD1 (5 bases). Trimming removed 3 bases at V and 2 bases at J, with 13 bases between. Germline V gene lookup returns CDR1 MDHEN and CDR2 SYDVKM. The CDR3 has 15 amino acids. The CDR3 sequence is CASSFKGQGNYGYTF. Written as DNA, the CDR3 is TGTGCCAGCAGTTTTAAGGGTCAGGGCAACTATGGCTACACCTTC.

The chain is built from TRBV14 and TRBJ1-1; D is perhaps TRBD1 (6 bases). CDR3 size: 14 residues. Germline V gives CDR1 SGHDN, CDR2 FVKESK. V lost 4 bases, J lost 4 bases, and 13 bases lay in between. CDR3 residues: CASSLLLDSTEAFF. CDR3 DNA sequence: TGTGCCAGCAGCCTACTCTTGGACAGCACTGAAGCTTTCTTT.

The chain joins TRBV18 to TRBJ1-5; D is uncertain. CDR1 and CDR2 (germline): KGHSH, LQKENI. Trimming removed 2 bases at V and 4 bases at J, with 12 bases between. The CDR3 extends over 15 amino acids. The chain's CDR3 is CASSPITGSNQPQHF. CDR3 in DNA: TGTGCCAGCTCACCAATTACCGGGAGTAATCAGCCCCAGCATTTT.

V gene TRBV7-9 combines with J gene TRBJ2-2, with 7 bases fitting TRBD1. J lost 4 bases, V lost 5 bases, and 4 bases had no gene match. This CDR3 region has 14 residues. In germline, CDR1 is SEHNR, CDR2 FQNEAQ (reference sequence). DNA for the CDR3: TGTGCCAGCAGCCTGACAGGGCGCACCGGGGAGCTGTTTTTT. Its translation: CASSLTGRTGELFF. Complete variable domain (other parts from reference TRBV7-9 and TRBJ2-2): DTGVSQNPRHKITKRGQNVTFRCDPISEHNRLYWYRQTLGQGPEFLTYFQNEAQLEKSRLLSDRFSAERPKGSFSTLEIQRTEQGDSAMYLCASSLTGRTGELFFGEGSRLTVL.

V gene TRBV19 combines with J gene TRBJ1-4; D is unclear. Germline V CDR1 and CDR2: LNHDA, SQIVND (reference sequence). Trimming removed 1 base at V and 0 bases at J, with 6 bases between. The CDR3 runs 15 residues. The CDR3 region is CASSIVTTTNEKLFF. DNA of the CDR3: TGTGCCAGTAGTATAGTAACAACAACTAATGAAAAACTGTTTTTT.

The gene calls are TRBV9 and TRBJ1-2, with D possibly being TRBD1 (6 bases). The length of the CDR3 is 14 residues. Germline lookup yields CDR1 SGDLS and CDR2 YYNGEE. V gave up 6 bases and J gave up 3 bases, with 15 bases separating them. CDR3 amino acids: CASTLSGADYGYTF. Written as DNA, the CDR3 is TGTGCCAGCACCCTGTCAGGGGCGGACTATGGCTACACCTTC.

The CDR3 sequence: CASSLEPPIGTEAFF. CDR3 DNA sequence: TGCGCCAGCAGCTTGGAACCCCCCATCGGCACTGAAGCTTTCTTT. This chain uses TRBV5-1 with TRBJ1-1, with D hard to call. The CDR3 is 15 amino acids. Trimming cost V 0 bases and J 4 bases, with 13 bases left between them. Germline CDR1 SGHRS, CDR2 YFSETQ.

The V and J genes are TRBV4-1 and TRBJ1-1; TRBD1 might be the D (5 bases). V lost 4 bases and J lost 4, with 10 bases in between. CDR3 size: 13 residues. Germline lookup yields CDR1 MGHRA and CDR2 YSYEKL. CDR3 coding DNA: TGCGCCAGCAGCCCGTGGGGGGGCACTGAAGCTTTCTTT. This codes for CASSPWGGTEAFF.

V is TRBV19 and J is TRBJ2-7; D possibly corresponds to TRBD2 (6 bases). Germline-derived CDR1 and CDR2 are LNHDA and SQIVND (reference sequence). V was pared by 6 bases and J by 4 bases, with 16 bases between. The CDR3 has 14 residues. CDR3: CASSQRPGGYEQYF. The DNA of the CDR3 is TGTGCCAGTAGCCAACGACCCGGGGGTTACGAGCAGTACTTC.

V usage is TRBV5-1 and J usage is TRBJ2-5; no clear D. The germline V and J ends were trimmed by 1 base and 4 bases, with 8 bases remaining between them. The CDR3 totals 13 residues. Germline V gene data show CDR1 as SGHRS and CDR2 as YFSETQ. The CDR3 sequence: CASSLLTGETQYF. CDR3 DNA sequence: TGCGCCAGCAGCTTGTTGACGGGAGAGACCCAGTACTTC.